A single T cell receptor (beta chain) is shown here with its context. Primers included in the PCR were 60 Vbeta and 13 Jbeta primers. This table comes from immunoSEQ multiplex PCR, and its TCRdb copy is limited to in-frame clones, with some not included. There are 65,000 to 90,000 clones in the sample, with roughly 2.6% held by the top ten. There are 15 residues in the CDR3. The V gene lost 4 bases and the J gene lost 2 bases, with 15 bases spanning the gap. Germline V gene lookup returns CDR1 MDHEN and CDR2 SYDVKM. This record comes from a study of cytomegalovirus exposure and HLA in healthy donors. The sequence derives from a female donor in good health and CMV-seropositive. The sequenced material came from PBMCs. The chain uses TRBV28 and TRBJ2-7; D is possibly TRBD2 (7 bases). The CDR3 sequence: CASSSPGRGTYEQYF. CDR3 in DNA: TGTGCCAGCAGTTCCCCAGGGAGGGGGACCTACGAGCAGTACTTC.